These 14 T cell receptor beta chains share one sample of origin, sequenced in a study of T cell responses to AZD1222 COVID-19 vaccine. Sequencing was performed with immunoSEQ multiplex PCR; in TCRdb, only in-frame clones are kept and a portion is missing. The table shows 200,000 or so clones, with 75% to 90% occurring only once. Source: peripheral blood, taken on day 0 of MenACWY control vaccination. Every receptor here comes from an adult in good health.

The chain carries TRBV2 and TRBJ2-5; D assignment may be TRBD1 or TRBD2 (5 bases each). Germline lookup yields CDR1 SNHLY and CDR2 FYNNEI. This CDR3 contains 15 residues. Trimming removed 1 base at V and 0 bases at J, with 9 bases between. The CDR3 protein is CASSEGGADQETQYF. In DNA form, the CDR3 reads TGTGCCAGCAGTGAAGGAGGGGCAGACCAAGAGACCCAGTACTTC.

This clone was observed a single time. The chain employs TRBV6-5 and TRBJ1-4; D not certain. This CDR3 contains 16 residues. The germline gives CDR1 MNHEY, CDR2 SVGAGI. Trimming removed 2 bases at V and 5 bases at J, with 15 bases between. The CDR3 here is CASSYKGGRTNEKLFF. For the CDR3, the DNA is TGTGCCAGCAGTTACAAAGGCGGCAGGACGAATGAAAAACTGTTTTTT.

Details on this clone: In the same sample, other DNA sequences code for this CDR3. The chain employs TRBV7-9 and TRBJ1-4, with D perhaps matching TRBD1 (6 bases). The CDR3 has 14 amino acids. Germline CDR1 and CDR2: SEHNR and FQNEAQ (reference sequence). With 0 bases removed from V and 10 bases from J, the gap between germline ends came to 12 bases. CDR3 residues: CASSLAREQGKLFF. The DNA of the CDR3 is TGTGCCAGCAGCTTAGCGAGGGAACAGGGAAAACTGTTTTTT.

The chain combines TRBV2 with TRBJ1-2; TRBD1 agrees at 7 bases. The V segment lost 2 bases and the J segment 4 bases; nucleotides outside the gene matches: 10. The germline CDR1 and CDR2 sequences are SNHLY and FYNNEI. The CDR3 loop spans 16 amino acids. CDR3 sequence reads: CASSEFSPSGGYGYTF. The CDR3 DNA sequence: TGTGCCAGCAGTGAATTCTCACCCTCAGGGGGCTATGGCTACACCTTC.

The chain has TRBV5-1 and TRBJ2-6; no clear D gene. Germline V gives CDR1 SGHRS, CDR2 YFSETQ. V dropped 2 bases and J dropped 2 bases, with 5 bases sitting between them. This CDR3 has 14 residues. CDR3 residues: CASSLETGANVLTF. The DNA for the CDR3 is TGCGCCAGCAGCTTAGAGACTGGGGCCAACGTCCTGACTTTC.

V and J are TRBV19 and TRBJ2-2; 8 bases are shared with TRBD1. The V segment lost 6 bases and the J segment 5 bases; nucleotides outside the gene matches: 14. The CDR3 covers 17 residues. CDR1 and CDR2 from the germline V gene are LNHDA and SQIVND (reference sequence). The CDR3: CASRSREDRVGTGELFF. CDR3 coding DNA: TGTGCCAGTAGAAGCCGTGAGGACAGGGTGGGGACCGGGGAGCTGTTTTTT.

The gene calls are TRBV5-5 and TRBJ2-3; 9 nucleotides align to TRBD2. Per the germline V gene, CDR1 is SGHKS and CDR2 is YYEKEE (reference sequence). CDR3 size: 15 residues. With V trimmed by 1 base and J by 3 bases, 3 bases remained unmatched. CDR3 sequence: CASSLITSGTDTQYF. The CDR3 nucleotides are TGTGCCAGCAGCTTGATTACTAGCGGGACAGATACGCAGTATTTT. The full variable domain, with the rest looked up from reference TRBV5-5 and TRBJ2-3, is DAGVTQSPTHLIKTRGQQVTLRCSPISGHKSVSWYQQVLGQGPQFIFQYYEKEERGRGNFPDRFSARQFPNYSSELNVNALLLGDSALYLCASSLITSGTDTQYFGPGTRLTVL.

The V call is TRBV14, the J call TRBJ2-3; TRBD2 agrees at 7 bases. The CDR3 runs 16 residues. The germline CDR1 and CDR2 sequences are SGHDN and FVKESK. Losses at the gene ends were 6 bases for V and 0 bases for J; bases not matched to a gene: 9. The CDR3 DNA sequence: TGTGCCAGCAGTCTCGGTTGGCGGGGGAGCACAGATACGCAGTATTTT. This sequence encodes CASSLGWRGSTDTQYF.

The CDR3 reads CASSLGGPNEQFF. The CDR3 coding sequence is TGTGCCAGCAGCTTGGGCGGCCCCAATGAGCAGTTCTTC. The chain couples TRBV7-8 to TRBJ2-1; D ambiguous. This CDR3 contains 13 residues. CDR1 and CDR2 from the germline V gene are SGHVS and FQNEAQ. V shed 3 bases and J shed 6 bases, with 9 bases lying between them.

CDR3 sequence: CASTAGSSYEQYF. CDR3 DNA sequence: TGCGCCAGCACCGCAGGGAGCTCCTACGAGCAGTACTTC. The V and J genes are TRBV5-1 and TRBJ2-7, with D perhaps matching TRBD1 or TRBD2 (5 bases each). The germline gives CDR1 SGHRS, CDR2 YFSETQ. This CDR3 is 13 amino acids long. V was clipped by 6 bases and J by 0 bases, with 10 bases between them.

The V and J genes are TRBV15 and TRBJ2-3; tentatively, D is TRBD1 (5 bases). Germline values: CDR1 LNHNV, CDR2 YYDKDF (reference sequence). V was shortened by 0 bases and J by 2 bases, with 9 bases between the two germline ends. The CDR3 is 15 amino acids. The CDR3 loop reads CATSREPGSTDTQYF. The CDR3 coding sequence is TGTGCCACCAGCAGAGAGCCAGGGTCCACAGATACGCAGTATTTT.

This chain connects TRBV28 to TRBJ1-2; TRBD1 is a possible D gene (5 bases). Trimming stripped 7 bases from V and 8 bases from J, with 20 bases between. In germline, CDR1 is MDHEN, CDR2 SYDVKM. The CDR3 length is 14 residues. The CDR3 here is CASTRGGQGYGYTF. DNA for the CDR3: TGTGCCAGCACCCGAGGCGGGCAGGGATACGGCTACACCTTC.

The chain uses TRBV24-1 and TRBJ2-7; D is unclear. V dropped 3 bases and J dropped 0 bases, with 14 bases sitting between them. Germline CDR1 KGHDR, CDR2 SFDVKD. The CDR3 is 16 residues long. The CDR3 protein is CATSDPRAGSSYEQYF. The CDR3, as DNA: TGTGCCACCAGTGATCCAAGAGCCGGGTCCTCCTACGAGCAGTACTTC.

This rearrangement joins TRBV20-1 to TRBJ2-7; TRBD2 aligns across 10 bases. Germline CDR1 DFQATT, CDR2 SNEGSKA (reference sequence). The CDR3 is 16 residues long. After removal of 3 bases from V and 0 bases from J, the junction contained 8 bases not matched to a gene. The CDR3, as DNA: TGCAGTGCTAGTCCCAAAAGCGGGAGGGACTCCTACGAGCAGTACTTC. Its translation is CSASPKSGRDSYEQYF.